This T cell receptor (beta chain) came from a study of OX40 agonist ivuxolimab in advanced cancers. On the study more broadly: Intravenous ivuxolimab was administered to patients every 2 weeks at 0.01 to 10 mg/kg. Of mixed ages from about 20 to 80 and averaging about 56 years, the group was more than 65% male.

Findings and caveats of the study: At 0.1 to 3.0 mg/kg and by week 6, clonal expansion occurred in CD4+ and CD8+ blood T cells.

Produced via immunoSEQ multiplex PCR; TCRdb's table is partial and in-frame only. The data show around 79,000 clones, more than 90% seen once. In the case of this clone: Its antigen is not known.

The starting material was CD4+ or CD8+ T cells sorted from blood, obtained in a trial of the OX40 agonist ivuxolimab. The clonotype comes from an adult with an advanced solid tumor such as melanoma, head and neck, liver or kidney cancer.

The CDR3 reads CASSQGLALNMQYF. As DNA, the CDR3 is TGTGCCAGCAGCCAAGGACTAGCCTTAAATATGCAGTACTTC. The rearrangement joins TRBV14 to TRBJ2-7, with TRBD2 identical over 7 bases. The CDR3 extends over 14 amino acids. The germline V gene has CDR1 SGHDN and CDR2 FVKESK. With 1 base clipped from V and 9 bases from J, the junction kept 9 bases outside the gene matches.